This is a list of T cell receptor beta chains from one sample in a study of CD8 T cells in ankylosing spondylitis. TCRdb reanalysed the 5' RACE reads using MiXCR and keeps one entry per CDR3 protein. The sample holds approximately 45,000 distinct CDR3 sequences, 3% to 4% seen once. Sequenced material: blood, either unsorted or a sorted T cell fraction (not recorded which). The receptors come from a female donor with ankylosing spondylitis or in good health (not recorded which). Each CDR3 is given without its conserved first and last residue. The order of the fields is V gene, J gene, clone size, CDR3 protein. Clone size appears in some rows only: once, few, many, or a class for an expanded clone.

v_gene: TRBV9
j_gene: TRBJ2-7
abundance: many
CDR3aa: ASSFEAGAWYEQY

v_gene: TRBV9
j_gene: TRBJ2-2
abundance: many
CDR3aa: ASSVVGGATGELF

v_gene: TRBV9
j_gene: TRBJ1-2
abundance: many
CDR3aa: ASSPGTGAVGGYT

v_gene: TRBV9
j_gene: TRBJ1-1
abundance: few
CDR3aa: ASSSRAQTLNTEAF

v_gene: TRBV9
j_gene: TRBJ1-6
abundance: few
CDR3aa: ASSVEQWGSPLH

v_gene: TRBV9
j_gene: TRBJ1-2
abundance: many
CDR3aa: ASSVASWDPYGYT

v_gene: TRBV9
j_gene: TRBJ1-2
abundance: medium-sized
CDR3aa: ASSVGRHNYGYT

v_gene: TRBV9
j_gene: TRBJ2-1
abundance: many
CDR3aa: ASSSRGVEAGLAANEQF

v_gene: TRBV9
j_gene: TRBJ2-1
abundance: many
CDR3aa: ASSEDPYNEQF

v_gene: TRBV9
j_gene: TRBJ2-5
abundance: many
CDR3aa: ASSVGLTQETQY

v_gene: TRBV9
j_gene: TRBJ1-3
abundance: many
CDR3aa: ASSALGGTSGNTIY

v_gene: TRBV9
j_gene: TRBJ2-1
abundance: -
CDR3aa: ASSVASGVIYEQF

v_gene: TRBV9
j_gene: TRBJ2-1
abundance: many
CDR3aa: ASGGTGFDNEQF

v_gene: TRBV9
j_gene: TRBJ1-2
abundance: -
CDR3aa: ASSEEQRGYT

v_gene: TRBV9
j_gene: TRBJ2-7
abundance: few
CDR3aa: ASSVAGHTSYEQY

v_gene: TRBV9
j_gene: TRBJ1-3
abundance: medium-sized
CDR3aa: ASSVGAGQGNTIY

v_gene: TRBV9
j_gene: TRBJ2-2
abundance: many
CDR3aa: ASSAETSVSGELF

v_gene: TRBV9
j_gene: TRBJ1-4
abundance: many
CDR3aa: ASSWTGTTNEKLF

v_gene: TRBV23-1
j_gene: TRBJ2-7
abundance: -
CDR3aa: ASSQSSPRDTFYEQY

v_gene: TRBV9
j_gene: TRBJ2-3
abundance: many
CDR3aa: ASSVDSGGRTDTQY

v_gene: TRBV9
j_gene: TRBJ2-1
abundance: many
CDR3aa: ASSPGQGSEGQF

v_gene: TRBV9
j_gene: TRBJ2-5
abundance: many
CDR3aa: ASSASGETQY

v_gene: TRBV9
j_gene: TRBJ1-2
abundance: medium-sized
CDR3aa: ASSDVPGSRGYT

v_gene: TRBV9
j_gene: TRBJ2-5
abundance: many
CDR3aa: ASSVSQETQY

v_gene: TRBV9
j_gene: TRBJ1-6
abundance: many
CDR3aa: ASSVVGQNSPLH

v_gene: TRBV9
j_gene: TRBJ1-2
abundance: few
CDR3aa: ASSAARVGPNYGYT